Sequencing of this T cell receptor beta chain was carried out in a study of T-cell memory formation after mild COVID-19. Study-level information: The two donors had largely donor-specific TCR clusters.

Study-wide results and caveats: Contracting clones from day 15 to 85 had balanced CD4/CD8; later expanders favoured CD4+. Clones from the second wave (peaking day 37) had unconfirmed SARS-CoV-2 specificity.

5'RACE with constant-segment primers yielded barcoded, UMI-tagged TCR alpha and TCR beta cDNA libraries. Using its own MiXCR run on the 5' RACE reads, TCRdb lists one record per CDR3 protein. The sample shows roughly 110,000 distinct CDR3 sequences, about 15% of them seen only once. Note on this clonotype: No antigen is known for it.

The CDR3 is made up of 14 amino acids. Trimming took off 3 bases at V and 7 bases at J, with 18 bases between the two ends. Per germline, CDR1 GTSNPN and CDR2 SVGIG (reference sequence). This receptor was taken from an adult woman who had mild COVID-19 (a few samples of this study predate the infection). Cell type and time point are not known. The gene calls are TRBV30 and TRBJ2-5; D is possibly TRBD1 or TRBD2 (6 bases each). The sequenced material came from PBMCs or a T cell subset sorted from them (not recorded which). Written as DNA, the CDR3 is TGTGCCTGGAGCATAGCGGTACTAGGGGGGACCCAGTACTTC. Its protein is CAWSIAVLGGTQYF.